This T cell receptor beta chain was identified in a study of blood T cell repertoires in COVID-19 (dated by TCRdb to the early 2020s). For the study in its entirety: Samples covering the acute and convalescent phases of COVID-19 were provided by collaborators in the United States, Italy and Spain. HLA class I and class II types, where available, came from metadata supplied by the sample provider rather than from assay-based typing. The repertoires were released in a freely available public database intended as a resource for research on the immune response to SARS-CoV-2. The prospective study material was composed of cDNA or gDNA derived from T cells, B-cell-depleted T cells, or PBMCs. Samples were obtained from the ongoing ImmuneRACE study (first 160 participants) and from over 1,000 subjects provided by 6 global collaborators. Sample metadata almost always included a de-identified subject ID, COVID-19 status, age in years and sex. The dataset comprised deeply sampled blood TCRbeta repertoires from subjects exposed to, actively infected with, or recovered from COVID-19.

Comments on this clone: No cognate antigen has been identified for it. Base qualities are not recorded, but no much larger clone differs from it by a single base.

The CDR3 has 15 amino acids, counting the end cysteine and phenylalanine. CDR3 DNA only is kept here, 45 bases in frame from base 1. Taken from the germline V gene, the CDR1 and CDR2 loops are SGHVS and FNYEAQ. V and J lose 1 base and 5 bases, and a span of 14 bases separates them. Study-level results and caveats: Clinical and demographic metadata were provided uncurated, with the amount varying by source and participant.

The immunoSEQ Assay, a bias-controlled multiplex PCR, was used to amplify TCRbeta CDR3 regions from genomic DNA. On the study's bioinformatics: Nucleated cell counts per sample were estimated from amplification of reference gene primers within the assay. Sequence reads were collapsed and filtered to measure the absolute abundance of every unique TCRbeta CDR3 rearrangement. For each sample, productive Simpson clonality was calculated by taking the square root of Simpson's diversity index across productive rearrangements. Here the immuneACCESS table is served through TCRdb, limited to in-frame sequences with V and J called. Missing clones are a known gap in these copies; in checked studies unresolved V genes cover under half, and the rest lacks a known reason. Clonal size and the V and J genes are those of that table, whereas D and trimming came from the DNA. The table for this sample lists under 65,000 clones; 80% to 95% of them were counted only once. About 9.1% of the sample belongs to the ten largest clones.

Each collaborating institution followed its own protocols to collect whole blood in K2EDTA tubes. For TCRbeta analysis, collaborators shipped samples as frozen whole blood, isolated PBMCs, or DNA extracted from either of those sample types. In this chain, TRBV7-6 is recombined with TRBJ2-5; the D gene cannot be named for sure. Sequencing was carried out using peripheral blood. The receptor's source is a woman aged 80 or over with active COVID-19. The CDR3 region: CASSLGASHMETQYF. The bases read TGTGCCAGCAGCTTAGGTGCATCCCACATGGAGACCCAGTACTTC.